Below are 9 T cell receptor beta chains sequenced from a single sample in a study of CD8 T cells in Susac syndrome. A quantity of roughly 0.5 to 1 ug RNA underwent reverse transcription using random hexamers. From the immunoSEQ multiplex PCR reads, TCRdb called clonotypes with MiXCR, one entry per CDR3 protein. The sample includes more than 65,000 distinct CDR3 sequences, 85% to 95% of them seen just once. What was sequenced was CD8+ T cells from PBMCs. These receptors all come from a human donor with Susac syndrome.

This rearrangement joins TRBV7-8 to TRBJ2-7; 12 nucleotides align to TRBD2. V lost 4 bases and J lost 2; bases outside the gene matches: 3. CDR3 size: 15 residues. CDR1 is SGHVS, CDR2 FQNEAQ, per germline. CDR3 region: CASSSRTSGTYEQYF. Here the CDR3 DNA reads TGTGCCAGCAGCTCTCGGACTAGCGGGACCTACGAGCAGTACTTC.

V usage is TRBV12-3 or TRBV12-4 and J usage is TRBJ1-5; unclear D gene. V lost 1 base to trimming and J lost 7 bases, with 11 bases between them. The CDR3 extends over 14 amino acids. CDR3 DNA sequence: TGTGCCAGCAGTTTAGGGACGCGTTTCCAGCCCCAGCATTTT. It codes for CASSLGTRFQPQHF.

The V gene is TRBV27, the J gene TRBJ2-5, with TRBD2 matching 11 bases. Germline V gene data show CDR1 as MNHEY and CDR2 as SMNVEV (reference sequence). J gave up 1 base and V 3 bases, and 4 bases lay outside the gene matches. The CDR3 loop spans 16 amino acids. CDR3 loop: CASSLLAGGPQETQYF. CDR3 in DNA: TGTGCCAGCAGTTTGTTAGCGGGAGGGCCCCAAGAGACCCAGTACTTC.

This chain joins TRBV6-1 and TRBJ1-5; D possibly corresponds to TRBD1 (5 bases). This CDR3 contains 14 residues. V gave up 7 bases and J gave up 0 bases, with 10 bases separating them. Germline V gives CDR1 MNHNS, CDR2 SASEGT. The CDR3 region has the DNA TGTGCCAGCACCCCGGGGGATAGCAATCAGCCCCAGCATTTT. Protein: CASTPGDSNQPQHF.

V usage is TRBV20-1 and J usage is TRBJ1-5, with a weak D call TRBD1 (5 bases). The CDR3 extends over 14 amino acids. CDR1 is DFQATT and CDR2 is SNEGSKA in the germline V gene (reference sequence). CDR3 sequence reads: CSSWDGRPNQPQHF. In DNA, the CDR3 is TGCAGCTCCTGGGACGGACGGCCCAATCAGCCCCAGCATTTT.

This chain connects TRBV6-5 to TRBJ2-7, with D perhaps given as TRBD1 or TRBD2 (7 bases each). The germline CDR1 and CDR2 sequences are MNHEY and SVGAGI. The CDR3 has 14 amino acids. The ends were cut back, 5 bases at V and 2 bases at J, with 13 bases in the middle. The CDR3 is CASSLGRGPYEQYF. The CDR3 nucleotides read TGTGCCAGCAGTCTAGGGAGGGGGCCCTACGAGCAGTACTTC.

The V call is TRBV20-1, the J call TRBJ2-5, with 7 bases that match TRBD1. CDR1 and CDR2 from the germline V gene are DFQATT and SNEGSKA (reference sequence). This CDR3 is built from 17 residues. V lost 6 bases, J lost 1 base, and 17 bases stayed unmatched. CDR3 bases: TGCAGTGCCCAGGGGGAGAACAAAAACTCCGTCCAAGAGACCCAGTACTTC. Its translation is CSAQGENKNSVQETQYF.

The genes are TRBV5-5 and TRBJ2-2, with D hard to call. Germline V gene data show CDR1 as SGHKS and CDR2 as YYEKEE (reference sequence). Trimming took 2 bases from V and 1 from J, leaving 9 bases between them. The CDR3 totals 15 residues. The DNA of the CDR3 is TGTGCCAGCAGCTTCGGTAGCTTGAACACCGGGGAGCTGTTTTTT. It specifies CASSFGSLNTGELFF.

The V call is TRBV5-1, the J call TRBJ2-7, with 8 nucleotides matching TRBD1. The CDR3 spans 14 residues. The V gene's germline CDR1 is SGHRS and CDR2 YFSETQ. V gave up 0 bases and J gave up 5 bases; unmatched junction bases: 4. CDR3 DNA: TGCGCCAGCAGCTTGGGGACAGGGCGGAACGAGCAGTACTTC. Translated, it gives CASSLGTGRNEQYF.